Listed below are T cell receptor beta chains from one sample, sequenced in a study of T cell changes during pregnancy in multiple sclerosis. The protocol was immunoSEQ multiplex PCR, while the TCRdb copy is restricted to in-frame clones and leaves out a portion. The profile shows under 45,000 clones, about 94% of them singletons. The specimen comprised CD4+ T cells from peripheral blood mononuclear cells, sampled after pregnancy. The source of these receptors is a female donor with multiple sclerosis, enrolled in a pregnancy study. CDR3s include the opening cysteine and the closing phenylalanine or tryptophan. D genes are given only for firm matches. The listing skips clone size in some rows; elsewhere it reads once, few, many or a size class.

clone_size: NA
d_call: NA
j_call: TRBJ2-7
v_call: TRBV5-1
cdr3_aa: CASRPGYKGSYEQYF
cdr3_nt: TGCGCCAGCAGACCAGGGTATAAAGGCTCCTACGAGCAGTACTTC

clone_size: NA
d_call: NA
j_call: TRBJ2-5
v_call: TRBV20-1
cdr3_aa: CSGQSEETQYF
cdr3_nt: TGCAGTGGTCAGTCCGAAGAGACCCAGTACTTC

clone_size: NA
d_call: TRBD1
j_call: TRBJ2-6
v_call: TRBV10-3
cdr3_aa: CAISEKSPGQGNSGANVLTF
cdr3_nt: TGTGCCATCAGTGAGAAGTCCCCGGGACAGGGTAACTCTGGGGCCAACGTCCTGACTTTC

clone_size: NA
d_call: NA
j_call: TRBJ1-5
v_call: TRBV6-6
cdr3_aa: CASKPTRYSNQPQHF
cdr3_nt: TGTGCCAGCAAGCCGACGCGGTATAGCAATCAGCCCCAGCATTTT

clone_size: NA
d_call: NA
j_call: TRBJ2-5
v_call: TRBV7-9
cdr3_aa: CASLLSGVFGETQYF
cdr3_nt: TGTGCCAGCCTTCTCTCGGGGGTCTTTGGGGAGACCCAGTACTTC

clone_size: NA
d_call: NA
j_call: TRBJ1-1
v_call: TRBV14
cdr3_aa: CASSQVYGGTEAFF
cdr3_nt: TGTGCCAGCAGCCAAGTTTACGGGGGCACTGAAGCTTTCTTT

clone_size: NA
d_call: TRBD2
j_call: TRBJ2-3
v_call: TRBV6-1
cdr3_aa: CASSERVWSPGLGTDTQYF
cdr3_nt: TGTGCCAGCAGTGAACGGGTGTGGTCACCGGGACTAGGGACAGATACGCAGTATTTT

clone_size: NA
d_call: NA
j_call: TRBJ1-2
v_call: TRBV6-1
cdr3_aa: CASSEVLTNYGYTF
cdr3_nt: TGTGCCAGCAGTGAAGTCCTAACTAACTATGGCTACACCTTC

clone_size: once
d_call: TRBD1
j_call: TRBJ2-1
v_call: TRBV7-3
cdr3_aa: CASSLVPSQGKQFF
cdr3_nt: TGTGCCAGCAGCTTGGTCCCCTCACAGGGGAAGCAGTTCTTC

clone_size: NA
d_call: TRBD1
j_call: TRBJ1-1
v_call: TRBV18
cdr3_aa: CASSKRTGEVEAFF
cdr3_nt: TGTGCCAGCTCAAAAAGGACAGGGGAGGTGGAAGCTTTCTTT

clone_size: NA
d_call: NA
j_call: TRBJ1-1
v_call: TRBV7-2
cdr3_aa: CASRPRGNTEAFF
cdr3_nt: TGTGCCAGCAGGCCTCGCGGGAACACTGAAGCTTTCTTT

clone_size: NA
d_call: NA
j_call: TRBJ2-5
v_call: TRBV5-1
cdr3_aa: CASSTTGRGETQYF
cdr3_nt: TGCGCCAGCAGCACAACAGGCAGAGGAGAGACCCAGTACTTC

clone_size: NA
d_call: NA
j_call: TRBJ1-2
v_call: TRBV19
cdr3_aa: CASSTLGGAQGYTF
cdr3_nt: TGTGCCAGTAGTACCCTAGGGGGGGCGCAAGGCTACACCTTC

clone_size: NA
d_call: TRBD2
j_call: TRBJ2-1
v_call: TRBV9
cdr3_aa: CASSVVAGGPNEQFF
cdr3_nt: TGTGCCAGCAGCGTAGTCGCGGGGGGGCCAAATGAGCAGTTCTTC

clone_size: NA
d_call: NA
j_call: TRBJ1-3
v_call: TRBV18
cdr3_aa: CASSPPGQQISGNTIYF
cdr3_nt: TGTGCCAGCTCACCACCGGGGCAGCAAATCTCTGGAAACACCATATATTTT

clone_size: NA
d_call: TRBD1
j_call: TRBJ1-1
v_call: TRBV9
cdr3_aa: CASRGQGQTEAFF
cdr3_nt: TGTGCCAGCAGAGGACAGGGTCAGACTGAAGCTTTCTTT

clone_size: NA
d_call: NA
j_call: TRBJ1-6
v_call: TRBV2
cdr3_aa: CASRRSSYNSPLHF
cdr3_nt: TGTGCCAGCAGAAGGAGCTCCTATAATTCACCCCTCCACTTT

clone_size: NA
d_call: NA
j_call: TRBJ2-7
v_call: TRBV27
cdr3_aa: CASKWDSRSYEQYF
cdr3_nt: TGTGCCAGCAAATGGGACTCCCGCTCCTACGAGCAGTACTTC

clone_size: NA
d_call: TRBD1
j_call: TRBJ1-2
v_call: TRBV15
cdr3_aa: CATSRGRQGQGGGGYTF
cdr3_nt: TGTGCCACCAGCAGGGGCCGACAGGGGCAGGGGGGGGGAGGCTACACCTTC

clone_size: NA
d_call: TRBD1
j_call: TRBJ2-7
v_call: TRBV5-1
cdr3_aa: CASSLEHRGEQYF
cdr3_nt: TGCGCCAGCAGCTTGGAACACAGGGGCGAGCAGTACTTC

clone_size: NA
d_call: TRBD1
j_call: TRBJ2-5
v_call: TRBV6-1
cdr3_aa: CASNRDRGQETQYF
cdr3_nt: TGTGCCAGCAACCGGGACAGGGGTCAAGAGACCCAGTACTTC

clone_size: NA
d_call: TRBD2
j_call: TRBJ2-7
v_call: TRBV5-1
cdr3_aa: CASSRSGGASYEQYF
cdr3_nt: TGCGCCAGCAGCCGTAGCGGGGGGGCCTCCTACGAGCAGTACTTC

clone_size: once
d_call: TRBD1
j_call: TRBJ2-5
v_call: TRBV6-5
cdr3_aa: CASSYTPTGKETQYF
cdr3_nt: TGTGCCAGCAGTTACACCCCGACAGGGAAAGAGACCCAGTACTTC

clone_size: NA
d_call: NA
j_call: TRBJ2-7
v_call: TRBV5-5
cdr3_aa: CASSGNRALGYEQYF
cdr3_nt: TGTGCCAGCAGCGGGAACAGGGCTCTGGGCTACGAGCAGTACTTC

clone_size: once
d_call: NA
j_call: TRBJ1-3
v_call: TRBV30
cdr3_aa: CAWSRAGNTIYF
cdr3_nt: TGTGCCTGGAGCAGGGCTGGAAACACCATATATTTT

clone_size: NA
d_call: TRBD1
j_call: TRBJ2-4
v_call: TRBV7-2
cdr3_aa: CASSSTGVGVQYF
cdr3_nt: TGTGCCAGCAGCTCTACAGGGGTGGGGGTTCAGTACTTC

clone_size: NA
d_call: NA
j_call: TRBJ2-3
v_call: TRBV9
cdr3_aa: CASSPTATDTQYF
cdr3_nt: TGTGCCAGCAGCCCCACAGCCACAGATACGCAGTATTTT

clone_size: NA
d_call: NA
j_call: TRBJ1-5
v_call: TRBV10-3
cdr3_aa: CATEQDLNSNQPQHF
cdr3_nt: TGTGCCACCGAACAGGACCTCAATAGCAATCAGCCCCAGCATTTT

clone_size: NA
d_call: TRBD1
j_call: TRBJ1-4
v_call: TRBV19
cdr3_aa: CASTPDRWGEKLFF
cdr3_nt: TGTGCCAGTACCCCGGACAGGTGGGGTGAAAAACTGTTTTTT

clone_size: once
d_call: NA
j_call: TRBJ1-5
v_call: TRBV4-1
cdr3_aa: CASSQDSAGYQPQHF
cdr3_nt: TGCGCCAGCAGCCAAGATTCGGCAGGTTATCAGCCCCAGCATTTT

clone_size: NA
d_call: NA
j_call: TRBJ1-5
v_call: TRBV2
cdr3_aa: CASSINSNQPQHF
cdr3_nt: TGTGCCAGCAGTATCAATAGCAATCAGCCCCAGCATTTT

clone_size: NA
d_call: TRBD2
j_call: TRBJ2-5
v_call: TRBV6-6
cdr3_aa: CASMPSGGQETQYF
cdr3_nt: TGTGCCAGCATGCCCAGCGGGGGGCAAGAGACCCAGTACTTC

clone_size: NA
d_call: NA
j_call: TRBJ2-5
v_call: TRBV2
cdr3_aa: CASSELTMASQETQYF
cdr3_nt: TGTGCCAGCAGTGAATTAACAATGGCCTCCCAGGAGACCCAGTACTTC

clone_size: NA
d_call: NA
j_call: TRBJ1-1
v_call: TRBV29-1
cdr3_aa: CSAVPPGNEAFF
cdr3_nt: TGCAGCGCCGTTCCGCCGGGGAATGAAGCTTTCTTT

clone_size: NA
d_call: TRBD1
j_call: TRBJ1-1
v_call: TRBV7-6
cdr3_aa: CASSLVGPGQGFGTEAFF
cdr3_nt: TGTGCCAGCAGCCTGGTAGGGCCGGGACAGGGATTTGGCACTGAAGCTTTCTTT

clone_size: NA
d_call: TRBD1
j_call: TRBJ2-6
v_call: TRBV13
cdr3_aa: CASSLDRAGANVLTF
cdr3_nt: TGTGCCAGCAGCCTAGACAGGGCTGGGGCCAACGTCCTGACTTTC

clone_size: NA
d_call: NA
j_call: TRBJ1-1
v_call: TRBV5-4
cdr3_aa: CASSPRVMNTEAFF
cdr3_nt: TGTGCCAGCAGCCCCAGGGTAATGAACACTGAAGCTTTCTTT

clone_size: NA
d_call: NA
j_call: TRBJ1-2
v_call: TRBV27
cdr3_aa: CASSLESNGGYGYTF
cdr3_nt: TGTGCCAGCAGTTTAGAGTCAAACGGGGGCTATGGCTACACCTTC

clone_size: NA
d_call: NA
j_call: TRBJ1-4
v_call: TRBV9
cdr3_aa: CASSETLAGPANEKLFF
cdr3_nt: TGTGCCAGCAGCGAGACCCTAGCGGGGCCGGCTAATGAAAAACTGTTTTTT

clone_size: NA
d_call: NA
j_call: TRBJ1-5
v_call: TRBV6-4
cdr3_aa: CASSPGSNQPQHF
cdr3_nt: TGTGCCAGCAGTCCAGGGTCTAATCAGCCCCAGCATTTT

clone_size: NA
d_call: NA
j_call: TRBJ1-1
v_call: TRBV9
cdr3_aa: CASSEQAAGTEAFF
cdr3_nt: TGTGCCAGCAGCGAACAGGCCGCGGGGACTGAAGCTTTCTTT

clone_size: NA
d_call: TRBD1
j_call: TRBJ1-6
v_call: TRBV5-1
cdr3_aa: CASSVGQADSPLHF
cdr3_nt: TGCGCCAGCAGCGTCGGACAGGCCGATTCACCCCTCCACTTT

clone_size: NA
d_call: NA
j_call: TRBJ2-1
v_call: TRBV29-1
cdr3_aa: CRVDGGHEQFF
cdr3_nt: TGCAGAGTGGATGGGGGCCATGAGCAGTTCTTC

clone_size: NA
d_call: NA
j_call: TRBJ1-5
v_call: TRBV2
cdr3_aa: CASRSGTAGNQPQHF
cdr3_nt: TGTGCCAGCAGGTCAGGGACTGCGGGGAATCAGCCCCAGCATTTT

clone_size: NA
d_call: NA
j_call: TRBJ1-1
v_call: TRBV30
cdr3_aa: CAWSAGAWNTEAFF
cdr3_nt: TGTGCCTGGAGCGCAGGGGCTTGGAACACTGAAGCTTTCTTT

clone_size: NA
d_call: NA
j_call: TRBJ2-7
v_call: TRBV13
cdr3_aa: CASSIRQASYEQYF
cdr3_nt: TGTGCCAGCAGCATCCGACAGGCCTCCTACGAGCAGTACTTC

clone_size: NA
d_call: TRBD1
j_call: TRBJ1-2
v_call: TRBV5-1
cdr3_aa: CASSLGTGKSLYGYTF
cdr3_nt: TGCGCCAGCAGCTTGGGGACAGGGAAATCTCTTTATGGCTACACCTTC

clone_size: NA
d_call: NA
j_call: TRBJ1-3
v_call: TRBV28
cdr3_aa: CASSLSSRGGIDTIYF
cdr3_nt: TGTGCCAGCAGTTTATCGTCCCGTGGGGGGATAGACACCATATATTTT

clone_size: once
d_call: NA
j_call: TRBJ1-4
v_call: TRBV5-6
cdr3_aa: CASSSLRIVGTNEKLFF
cdr3_nt: TGTGCCAGCAGCTCGCTGCGTATAGTGGGCACTAATGAAAAACTGTTTTTT

clone_size: NA
d_call: TRBD1
j_call: TRBJ2-3
v_call: TRBV6-5
cdr3_aa: CASSYLNRGTDTQYF
cdr3_nt: TGTGCCAGCAGTTACTTGAACAGGGGGACAGATACGCAGTATTTT

clone_size: NA
d_call: TRBD1
j_call: TRBJ1-1
v_call: TRBV19
cdr3_aa: CASRQSTGATEAFF
cdr3_nt: TGTGCCAGTAGGCAATCCACAGGGGCCACTGAAGCTTTCTTT

clone_size: NA
d_call: NA
j_call: TRBJ1-2
v_call: TRBV6-1
cdr3_aa: CASSEVSLRADYGYTF
cdr3_nt: TGTGCCAGCAGTGAAGTCTCCCTCAGGGCGGACTATGGCTACACCTTC

clone_size: medium-sized
d_call: TRBD2
j_call: TRBJ2-5
v_call: TRBV5-1
cdr3_aa: CASSLAPGGVETQYF
cdr3_nt: TGCGCCAGCAGCTTGGCCCCCGGGGGGGTGGAGACCCAGTACTTC

clone_size: NA
d_call: TRBD1
j_call: TRBJ2-7
v_call: TRBV5-6
cdr3_aa: CASSSYPDRGHYEQYF
cdr3_nt: TGTGCCAGCAGCTCATACCCCGACAGGGGACACTACGAGCAGTACTTC

clone_size: NA
d_call: TRBD1
j_call: TRBJ1-5
v_call: TRBV7-2
cdr3_aa: CASSLVGGNNQPQHF
cdr3_nt: TGTGCCAGCAGCTTAGTAGGGGGCAACAATCAGCCCCAGCATTTT

clone_size: NA
d_call: NA
j_call: TRBJ2-7
v_call: TRBV6-6
cdr3_aa: CASSLQPGTLSYEQYF
cdr3_nt: TGTGCCAGCAGTTTACAACCCGGGACACTATCCTACGAGCAGTACTTC